The entry below gives a single TCR beta chain sequence along with its context. What antigen it recognizes has not been identified. Per-base quality was not reported, and no clone a single base away is much larger than it. Including cysteine and phenylalanine, the CDR3 has 14 amino acids. Left in the record is the CDR3 DNA by itself, 42 bases read in frame from the first base. In the germline V gene, CDR1 corresponds to SGHNT and CDR2 to YENEEA. The germline ends are 17 bases apart after V is trimmed by 5 bases and J by 7 bases. Separate from the approximately 700-subject first cohort, the validation cohort of 95 to 150 subjects was the group to which the donors belonged. The library was generated by the immunoSEQ multiplex PCR assay. In the authors' own workflow: A statistical classification framework was built to diagnose cytomegalovirus status from the catalog of TCR beta chain sequences. TCRdb obtained this table from immuneACCESS and retained in-frame rearrangements with V and J assigned. These tables miss some clones; where compared with another copy, unresolved V genes account for less than half of the shortfall, and the remainder is unexplained. The DNA was the basis for D and trimming; V, J and clone size are from that table. The sample table shows roughly 70,000 clones, and roughly 95% are seen once. 4.5% of the sample comes from the top ten.

This record comes from a study of cytomegalovirus exposure and HLA in healthy donors (dated by TCRdb to 2017 to 2019). General notes on the study: According to a later analysis, one platform produced both the roughly 110 validation repertoires and the 550 to 800 repertoires of the first cohort. The study aimed to test whether cataloging public T cell receptors could reveal signatures of past pathogen exposure. A separate validation cohort of more than 100 different subjects was used in addition to the roughly 620-subject first cohort. To predict cytomegalovirus infection status, the study combined high-throughput TCR immunosequencing, statistical association of individual TCRs with disease status, and machine learning. Broader findings and caveats from the paper: The validation cohort had no HLA typing available for a later analysis, so co-occurrence within that cohort was assessed over all 120 or so repertoires. Most TCR sequences were observed very rarely across donors, whereas some public TCRs were present in many individuals. The authors suggested that the approach could potentially be extended to other disease states and immunological phenotypes. Subsequent analysis determined that TCRs grouped into clusters in the first cohort also showed a tendency toward co-occurrence across the approximately 110 validation repertoires, and 85% to 95% of cluster scores exceeded 0. In both the original and validation cohorts, the classifier was reported to diagnose cytomegalovirus status with high specificity and sensitivity. In vitro tests confirmed that a few of the cytomegalovirus-associated TCR beta chains recognize cytomegalovirus antigens. The study listed 150 to 200 TCR beta chains as associated with cytomegalovirus.

The rearranged segments are TRBV11-3 and TRBJ1-2, and the D gene may be TRBD1, 6 bases matching. The specimen was PBMCs. This receptor was taken from a woman aged 18-35 years in good health and CMV-seropositive. CDR3 region: CASSPLTGGFGYTF. In nucleotides, the sequence is TGTGCCAGCAGCCCCCTCACGGGGGGCTTTGGCTACACCTTC.